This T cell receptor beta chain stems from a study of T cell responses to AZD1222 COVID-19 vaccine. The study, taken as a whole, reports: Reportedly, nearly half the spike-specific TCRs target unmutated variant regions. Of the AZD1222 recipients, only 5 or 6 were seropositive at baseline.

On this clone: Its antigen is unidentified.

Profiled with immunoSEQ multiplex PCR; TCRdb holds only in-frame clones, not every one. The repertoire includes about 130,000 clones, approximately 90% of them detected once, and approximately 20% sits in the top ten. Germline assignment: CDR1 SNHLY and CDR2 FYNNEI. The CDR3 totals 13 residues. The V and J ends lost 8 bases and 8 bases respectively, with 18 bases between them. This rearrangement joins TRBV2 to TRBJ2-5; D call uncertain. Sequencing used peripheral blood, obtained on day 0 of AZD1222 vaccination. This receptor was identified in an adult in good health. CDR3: CASGAGPRLTQYF. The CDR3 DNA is TGTGCCAGCGGAGCCGGGCCCCGTCTTACCCAGTACTTC.